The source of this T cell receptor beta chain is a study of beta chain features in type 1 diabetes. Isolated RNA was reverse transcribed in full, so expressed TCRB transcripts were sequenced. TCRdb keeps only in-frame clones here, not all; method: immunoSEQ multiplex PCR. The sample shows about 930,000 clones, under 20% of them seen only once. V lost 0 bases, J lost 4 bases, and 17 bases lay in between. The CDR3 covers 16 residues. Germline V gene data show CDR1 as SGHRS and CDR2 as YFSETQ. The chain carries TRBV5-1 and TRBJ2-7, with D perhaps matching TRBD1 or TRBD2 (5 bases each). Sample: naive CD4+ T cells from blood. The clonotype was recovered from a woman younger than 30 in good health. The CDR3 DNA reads TGCGCCAGCAGCTTGGCCCCGGGACGGACGACTTACGAGCAGTACTTC. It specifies CASSLAPGRTTYEQYF.